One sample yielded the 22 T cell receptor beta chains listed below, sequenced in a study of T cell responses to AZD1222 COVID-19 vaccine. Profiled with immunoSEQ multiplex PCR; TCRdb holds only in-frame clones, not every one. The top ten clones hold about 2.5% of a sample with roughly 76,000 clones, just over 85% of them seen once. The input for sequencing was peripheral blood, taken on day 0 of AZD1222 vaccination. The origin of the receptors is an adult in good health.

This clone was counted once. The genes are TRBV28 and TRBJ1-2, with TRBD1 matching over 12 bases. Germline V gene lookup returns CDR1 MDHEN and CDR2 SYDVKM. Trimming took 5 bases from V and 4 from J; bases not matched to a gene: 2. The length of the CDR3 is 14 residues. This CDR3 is CASSGGQGAYGYTF. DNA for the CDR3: TGTGCCAGCAGTGGGGGACAGGGGGCCTATGGCTACACCTTC.

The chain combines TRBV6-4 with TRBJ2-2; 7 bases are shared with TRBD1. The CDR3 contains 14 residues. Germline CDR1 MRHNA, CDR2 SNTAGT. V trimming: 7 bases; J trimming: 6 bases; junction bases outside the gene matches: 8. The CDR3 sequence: CASKLDRFPGELFF. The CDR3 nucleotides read TGTGCCAGCAAGTTGGACAGGTTCCCCGGGGAGCTGTTTTTT.

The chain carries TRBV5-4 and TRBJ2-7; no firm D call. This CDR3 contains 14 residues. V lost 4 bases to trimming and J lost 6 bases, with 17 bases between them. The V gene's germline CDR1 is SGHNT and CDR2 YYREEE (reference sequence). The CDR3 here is CASSRTELFGEQYF. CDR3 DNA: TGTGCCAGCAGCCGGACGGAGCTATTCGGCGAGCAGTACTTC. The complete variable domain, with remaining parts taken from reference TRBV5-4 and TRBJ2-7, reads ETGVTQSPTHLIKTRGQQVTLRCSSQSGHNTVSWYQQALGQGPQFIFQYYREEENGRGNFPPRFSGLQFPNYSSELNVNALELDDSALYLCASSRTELFGEQYFGPGTRLTVT.

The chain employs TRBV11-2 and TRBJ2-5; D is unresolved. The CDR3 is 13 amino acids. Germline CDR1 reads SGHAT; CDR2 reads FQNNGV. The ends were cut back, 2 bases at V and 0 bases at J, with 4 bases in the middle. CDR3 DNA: TGTGCCAGCAGCTTACCGTACCAAGAGACCCAGTACTTC. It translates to CASSLPYQETQYF. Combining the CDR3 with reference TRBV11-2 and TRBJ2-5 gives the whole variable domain EAGVAQSPRYKIIEKRQSVAFWCNPISGHATLYWYQQILGQGPKLLIQFQNNGVVDDSQLPKDRFSAERLKGVDSTLKIQPAKLEDSAVYLCASSLPYQETQYFGPGTRLLVL.

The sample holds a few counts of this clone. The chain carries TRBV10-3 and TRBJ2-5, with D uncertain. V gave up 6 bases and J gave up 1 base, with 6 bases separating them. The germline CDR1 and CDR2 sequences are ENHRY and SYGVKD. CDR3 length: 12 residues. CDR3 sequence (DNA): TGTGCCATCAGCTTTAGCCAAGAGACCCAGTACTTC. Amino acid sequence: CAISFSQETQYF.

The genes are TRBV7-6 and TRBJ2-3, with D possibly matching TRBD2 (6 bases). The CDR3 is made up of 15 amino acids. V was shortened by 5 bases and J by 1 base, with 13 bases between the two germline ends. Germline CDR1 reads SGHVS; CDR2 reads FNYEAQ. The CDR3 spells CASSLSRGGTDTQYF. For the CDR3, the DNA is TGTGCCAGCAGCCTATCTCGCGGGGGCACAGATACGCAGTATTTT.

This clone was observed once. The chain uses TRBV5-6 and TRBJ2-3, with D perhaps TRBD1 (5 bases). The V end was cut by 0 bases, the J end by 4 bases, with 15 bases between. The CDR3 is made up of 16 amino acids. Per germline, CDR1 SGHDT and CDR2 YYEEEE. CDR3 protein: CASSLGRLLGPDTQYF. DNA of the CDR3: TGTGCCAGCAGCTTGGGCAGACTCCTGGGGCCAGATACGCAGTATTTT.

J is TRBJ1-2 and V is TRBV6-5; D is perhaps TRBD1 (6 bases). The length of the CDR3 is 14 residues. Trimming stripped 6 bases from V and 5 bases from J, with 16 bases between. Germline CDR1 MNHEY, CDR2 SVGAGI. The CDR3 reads CASRVTGTPYGYTF. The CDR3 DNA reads TGTGCCAGCAGGGTCACCGGGACACCTTATGGCTACACCTTC.

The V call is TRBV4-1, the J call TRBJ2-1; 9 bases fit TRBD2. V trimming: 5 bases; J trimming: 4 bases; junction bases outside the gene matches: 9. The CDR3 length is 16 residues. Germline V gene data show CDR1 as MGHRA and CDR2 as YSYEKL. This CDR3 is CASSSQLAGDYNEQFF. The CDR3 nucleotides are TGCGCCAGCAGCTCCCAGTTAGCGGGAGATTACAATGAGCAGTTCTTC.

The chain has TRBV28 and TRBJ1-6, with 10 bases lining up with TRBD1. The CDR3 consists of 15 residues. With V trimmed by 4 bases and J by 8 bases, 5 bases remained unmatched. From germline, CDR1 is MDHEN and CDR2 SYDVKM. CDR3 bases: TGTGCCAGCAGTTCAAGGACAGGGGGGGATTCACCCCTCCACTTT. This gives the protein CASSSRTGGDSPLHF. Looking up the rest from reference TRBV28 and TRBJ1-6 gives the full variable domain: DVKVTQSSRYLVKRTGEKVFLECVQDMDHENMFWYRQDPGLGLRLIYFSYDVKMKEKGDIPEGYSVSREKKERFSLILESASTNQTSMYLCASSSRTGGDSPLHFGNGTRLTVT.

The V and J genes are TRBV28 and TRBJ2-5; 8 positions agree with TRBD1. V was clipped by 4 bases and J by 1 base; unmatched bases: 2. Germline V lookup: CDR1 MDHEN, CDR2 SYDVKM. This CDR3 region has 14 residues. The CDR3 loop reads CASSSQGAQETQYF. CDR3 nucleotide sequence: TGTGCCAGCAGTTCTCAGGGGGCCCAAGAGACCCAGTACTTC.

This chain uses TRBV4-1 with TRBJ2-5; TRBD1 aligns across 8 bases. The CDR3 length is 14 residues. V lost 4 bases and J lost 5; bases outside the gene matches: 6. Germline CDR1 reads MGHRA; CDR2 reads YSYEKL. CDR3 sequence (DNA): TGCGCCAGCAGCCTGACCCAGGGGGCTGAGACCCAGTACTTC. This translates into CASSLTQGAETQYF.

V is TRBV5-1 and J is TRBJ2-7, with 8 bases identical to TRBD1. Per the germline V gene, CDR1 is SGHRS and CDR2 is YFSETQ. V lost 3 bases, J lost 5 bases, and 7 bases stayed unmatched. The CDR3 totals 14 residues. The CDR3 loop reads CASSSRTGRNEQYF. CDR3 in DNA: TGCGCCAGCAGCTCTCGGACAGGGAGGAACGAGCAGTACTTC.

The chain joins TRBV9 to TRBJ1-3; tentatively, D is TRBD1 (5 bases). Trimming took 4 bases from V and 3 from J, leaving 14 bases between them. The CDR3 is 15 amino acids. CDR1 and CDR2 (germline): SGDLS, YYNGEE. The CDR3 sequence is CASSTQGVSGNTIYF. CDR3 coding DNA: TGTGCCAGCAGCACCCAAGGGGTGAGTGGAAACACCATATATTTT.

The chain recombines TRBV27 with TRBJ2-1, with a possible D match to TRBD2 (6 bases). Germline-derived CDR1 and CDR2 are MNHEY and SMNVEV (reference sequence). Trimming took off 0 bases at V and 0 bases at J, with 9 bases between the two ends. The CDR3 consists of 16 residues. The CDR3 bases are TGTGCCAGCAGTTTATCCCGGGGGAGCTCCTACAATGAGCAGTTCTTC. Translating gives CASSLSRGSSYNEQFF.

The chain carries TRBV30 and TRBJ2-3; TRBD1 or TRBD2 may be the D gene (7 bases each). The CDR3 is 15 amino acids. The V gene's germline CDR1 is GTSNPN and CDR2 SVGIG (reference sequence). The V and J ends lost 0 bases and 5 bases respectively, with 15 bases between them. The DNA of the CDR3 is TGTGCCTGGAGTGTAGGGGGCCCGGGGGGAGATACGCAGTATTTT. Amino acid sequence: CAWSVGGPGGDTQYF.

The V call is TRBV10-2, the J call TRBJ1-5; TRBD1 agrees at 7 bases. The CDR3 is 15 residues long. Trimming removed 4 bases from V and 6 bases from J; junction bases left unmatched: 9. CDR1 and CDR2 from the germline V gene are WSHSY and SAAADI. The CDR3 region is CASSVGQLWSQPQHF. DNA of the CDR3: TGCGCCAGCAGTGTGGGACAGCTTTGGAGTCAGCCCCAGCATTTT.

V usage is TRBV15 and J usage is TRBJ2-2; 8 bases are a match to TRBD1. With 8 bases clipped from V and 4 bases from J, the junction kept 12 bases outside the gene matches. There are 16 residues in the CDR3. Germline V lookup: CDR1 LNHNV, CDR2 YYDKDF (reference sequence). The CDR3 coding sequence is TGTGCCACCGGAGTTCTCAAACAGGGGGTCACCGGGGAGCTGTTTTTT. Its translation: CATGVLKQGVTGELFF.

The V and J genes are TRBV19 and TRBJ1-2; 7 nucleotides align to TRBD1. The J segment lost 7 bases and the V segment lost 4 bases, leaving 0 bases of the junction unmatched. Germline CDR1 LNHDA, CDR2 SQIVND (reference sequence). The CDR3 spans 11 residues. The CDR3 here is CASSTGGGYTF. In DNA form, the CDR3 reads TGTGCCAGTAGTACAGGGGGTGGCTACACCTTC. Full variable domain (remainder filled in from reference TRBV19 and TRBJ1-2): DGGITQSPKYLFRKEGQNVTLSCEQNLNHDAMYWYRQDPGQGLRLIYYSQIVNDFQKGDIAEGYSVSREKKESFPLTVTSAQKNPTAFYLCASSTGGGYTFGSGTRLTVV.

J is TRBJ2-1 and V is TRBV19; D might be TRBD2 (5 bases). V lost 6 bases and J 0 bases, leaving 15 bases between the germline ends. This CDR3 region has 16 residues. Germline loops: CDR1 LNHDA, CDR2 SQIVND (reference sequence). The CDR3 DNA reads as TGTGCCAGTAGCCCCGGACTTCCGAGCTCCTACAATGAGCAGTTCTTC. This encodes CASSPGLPSSYNEQFF.

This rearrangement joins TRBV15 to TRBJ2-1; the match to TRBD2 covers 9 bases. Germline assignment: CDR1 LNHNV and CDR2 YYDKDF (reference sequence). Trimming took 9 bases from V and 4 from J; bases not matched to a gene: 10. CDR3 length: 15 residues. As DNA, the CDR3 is TGTGCCACTAGACAGCTAGCGGGACCATACAATGAGCAGTTCTTC. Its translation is CATRQLAGPYNEQFF.

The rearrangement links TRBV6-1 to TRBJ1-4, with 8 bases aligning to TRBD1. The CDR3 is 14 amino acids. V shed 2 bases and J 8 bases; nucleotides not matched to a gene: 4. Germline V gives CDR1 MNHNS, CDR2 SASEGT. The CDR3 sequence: CASSEKQGGEKLFF. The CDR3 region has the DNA TGTGCCAGCAGTGAAAAACAGGGGGGGGAAAAACTGTTTTTT.